This T cell receptor beta chain originates from a study of cytomegalovirus exposure and HLA in healthy donors. Libraries were prepared by immunoSEQ multiplex PCR; TCRdb keeps only in-frame clonotypes and omits some of them. The sample comprises about 160,000 clones, around four fifths of which are singletons, and around 2.4% rests with the top ten. Study conclusions and caveats: In vitro work confirmed that a few CMV-associated chains recognize CMV antigens. Cytomegalovirus association was listed for approximately 150 TCR beta chains. According to a subsequent analysis, TCR clusters from the first cohort were inclined to appear together in the 110 or so validation repertoires.

The approximately 130-subject validation cohort, separate from the 666-subject first cohort, included the donors. This CDR3 has 11 residues. The germline gives CDR1 SGDLS, CDR2 YYNGEE. The V end was cut by 0 bases, the J end by 7 bases, with 2 bases between. Remarks on this clone: The antigen is not known. The sample holds other DNA sequences that translate to the same CDR3.

Sequencing input: PBMCs. The chain couples TRBV9 to TRBJ2-1; D remains unclear. This clonotype was sampled from a man aged 25 to 45 in good health and CMV-seropositive. CDR3 amino acids: CASSVANEQFF. CDR3 DNA: TGTGCCAGCAGCGTAGCAAATGAGCAGTTCTTC.